The 22 T cell receptor beta chains given below trace back to one sample, sequenced in a study of T-cell memory formation after mild COVID-19. From the 5' RACE reads, TCRdb called clonotypes with MiXCR, one entry per CDR3 protein. The sample records more than 300,000 distinct CDR3 sequences, roughly 13% being singletons. Source material: PBMCs or a T cell subset sorted from them (not recorded which). These receptors all stem from a young man who had mild COVID-19 (a few samples of this study predate the infection). Cell type and time point are not known.

A few counts support this clonotype. This rearrangement joins TRBV9 to TRBJ2-3, with D perhaps TRBD1 (6 bases). The CDR3 is 14 residues long. Germline lookup yields CDR1 SGDLS and CDR2 YYNGEE. Trimming pared 3 bases from V and 0 bases from J, leaving 8 bases between. The CDR3 here is CASSEGDSTDTQYF. Here the CDR3 DNA reads TGTGCCAGCAGCGAGGGGGATAGCACAGATACGCAGTATTTT.

The rearrangement uses TRBV6-2 or TRBV6-3 and TRBJ2-1; D is uncertain. V was trimmed by 8 bases and J by 2 bases, leaving 10 bases between them. Germline values: CDR1 MNHEY, CDR2 SVGEGT. The CDR3 loop spans 13 amino acids. The CDR3 DNA is TGTGCCAGCGGTGAGCAGCCCTACAATGAGCAGTTCTTC. Its translation: CASGEQPYNEQFF.

This clonotype was counted only a few times. The CDR3 DNA is TGTGCCAGCAGTTCGGCAGGAGCGAACACCGGGGAGCTGTTTTTT. It codes for CASSSAGANTGELFF. The V and J genes are TRBV28 and TRBJ2-2; D is ambiguous. The CDR3 is 15 residues long. V shed 4 bases and J shed 0 bases, with 9 bases lying between them. Germline V gene sequence: CDR1 MDHEN, CDR2 SYDVKM.

The rearrangement links TRBV28 to TRBJ1-3; no definite D call. CDR1 and CDR2 (germline): MDHEN, SYDVKM. The V gene lost 5 bases and the J gene lost 4 bases, with 9 bases spanning the gap. This CDR3 contains 13 residues. The CDR3 DNA sequence: TGTGCCAGCAGTGCGGTAGGGGGAAACACCATATATTTT. Translation gives CASSAVGGNTIYF.

This clonotype turned up a few times. The CDR3 DNA reads TGTGCCAGCACCGGTTTCGCCTACGAGCAGTACTTC. This codes for CASTGFAYEQYF. V gene TRBV6-5 combines with J gene TRBJ2-7; no definite D call. The CDR3 has 12 amino acids. V lost 7 bases, J lost 2 bases, and 9 bases lay in between. The germline V gene has CDR1 MNHEY and CDR2 SVGAGI.

V is TRBV7-9 and J is TRBJ2-7; 7 nucleotides agree with TRBD1. Germline V gives CDR1 SEHNR, CDR2 FQNEAQ (reference sequence). Trimming removed 6 bases from V and 3 bases from J; junction bases left unmatched: 5. The CDR3 runs 13 residues. CDR3 DNA: TGTGCCAGCAGAACAGGGGTCGACTACGAGCAGTACTTC. Protein sequence: CASRTGVDYEQYF.

The chain combines TRBV20-1 with TRBJ2-1; 9 bases fit TRBD2. J was trimmed by 2 bases and V by 6 bases; bases with no gene match: 11. Looked up from germline, CDR1 is DFQATT and CDR2 is SNEGSKA (reference sequence). The CDR3 is 16 amino acids. The CDR3 here is CSAMVLLAGTYNEQFF. CDR3 in DNA: TGCAGTGCCATGGTTCTCCTAGCGGGGACCTACAATGAGCAGTTCTTC.

The chain recombines TRBV9 with TRBJ2-1; TRBD2 agrees at 7 bases. The CDR3 spans 14 residues. Germline V lookup: CDR1 SGDLS, CDR2 YYNGEE. The junction had 2 bases not matched to a gene; V was cut back by 3 bases and J by 2 bases. CDR3 residues: CASSERGTYNEQFF. The CDR3 coding sequence is TGTGCCAGCAGCGAGCGGGGTACCTACAATGAGCAGTTCTTC.

The gene calls are TRBV7-2 and TRBJ1-4; no clear D. V lost 5 bases and J lost 1, with 11 bases in between. This CDR3 comprises 15 residues. Germline assignment: CDR1 SGHTA and CDR2 FQGNSA. The CDR3 loop reads CASSPTGGTNEKLFF. In nucleotides, the CDR3 is TGTGCCAGCAGCCCGACGGGAGGAACTAATGAAAAACTGTTTTTT.

The chain combines TRBV4-1 with TRBJ1-4; 8 bases map to TRBD1. This CDR3 has 15 residues. CDR1 is MGHRA, CDR2 YSYEKL, per germline. V trimming: 4 bases; J trimming: 5 bases; junction bases outside the gene matches: 6. CDR3 DNA: TGCGCCAGCAGCCTAAACAGGGGGGACAATGAAAAACTGTTTTTT. This encodes CASSLNRGDNEKLFF.

The sample holds many counts of this clonotype. This chain connects TRBV28 to TRBJ2-1; 10 bases align to TRBD1. The CDR3 totals 15 residues. The germline V gene encodes CDR1 MDHEN and CDR2 SYDVKM. Trimming cost V 4 bases and J 6 bases; bases outside gene matches: 6. The CDR3 region is CASSSWTGGFNEQFF. DNA for the CDR3: TGTGCCAGCAGTTCCTGGACAGGGGGTTTCAATGAGCAGTTCTTC.

The chain couples TRBV27 to TRBJ2-3, with D possibly TRBD1 on 5 matching bases. The V gene's germline CDR1 is MNHEY and CDR2 SMNVEV (reference sequence). V was shortened by 5 bases and J by 1 base, with 19 bases between the two germline ends. The CDR3 has 17 residues. Written as DNA, the CDR3 is TGTGCCAGCAGTACCCGACCAGGAGTAGGGGGCACAGATACGCAGTATTTT. Translating it yields CASSTRPGVGGTDTQYF.

Many counts were recorded for this clonotype. CDR3 DNA: TGCGCCAGCAGCCAAGATTTTGTAGGCACTGAAGCTTTCTTT. The encoded protein is CASSQDFVGTEAFF. This chain uses TRBV4-3 with TRBJ1-1; D is uncertain. This CDR3 has 14 amino acids. The germline V gene encodes CDR1 LGHNA and CDR2 YSLEER. V lost 0 bases and J 4 bases, leaving 9 bases between the germline ends.

V usage is TRBV9 and J usage is TRBJ2-3, with unresolved D. The CDR3 length is 12 residues. Germline CDR1 and CDR2: SGDLS and YYNGEE. The germline V and J ends were trimmed by 3 bases and 6 bases, with 8 bases remaining between them. The CDR3 DNA reads TGTGCCAGCAGCGCATTTTCGGATACGCAGTATTTT. Translating gives CASSAFSDTQYF. The whole variable domain, remainder taken from reference TRBV9 and TRBJ2-3, is DSGVTQTPKHLITATGQRVTLRCSPRSGDLSVYWYQQSLDQGLQFLIQYYNGEERAKGNILERFSAQQFPDLHSELNLSSLELGDSALYFCASSAFSDTQYFGPGTRLTVL.

The chain joins TRBV2 to TRBJ2-7; TRBD1 is a possible D gene (6 bases). Germline CDR1 SNHLY, CDR2 FYNNEI. V lost 6 bases and J lost 3, with 12 bases in between. This CDR3 comprises 13 residues. The CDR3 loop reads CASRIEGGYEQYV. The CDR3 region has the DNA TGTGCCAGCAGGATAGAAGGGGGCTACGAGCAGTACGTC.

At least ten counts were recorded for this clonotype. The chain recombines TRBV29-1 with TRBJ2-4; 7 bases agree with TRBD1. Germline lookup yields CDR1 SQVTM and CDR2 ANQGSEA. The J segment lost 5 bases and the V segment lost 5 bases, leaving 3 bases of the junction unmatched. This CDR3 has 12 amino acids. CDR3 bases: TGCAGCGTTAGGGACAGCGAAAACATTCAGTACTTC. This codes for CSVRDSENIQYF.

This clonotype was observed at least ten times. The V call is TRBV2, the J call TRBJ2-5, with 7 bases fitting TRBD2. The CDR3 contains 14 residues. Germline V gene data show CDR1 as SNHLY and CDR2 as FYNNEI. The junction had 7 bases not matched to a gene; V was cut back by 9 bases and J by 0 bases. DNA of the CDR3: TGTGCCAGTTGGACTAGAACGTACCAAGAGACCCAGTACTTC. It yields the protein CASWTRTYQETQYF. Looking up the rest from reference TRBV2 and TRBJ2-5 gives the full variable domain: EPEVTQTPSHQVTQMGQEVILRCVPISNHLYFYWYRQILGQKVEFLVSFYNNEISEKSEIFDDQFSVERPDGSNFTLKIRSTKLEDSAMYFCASWTRTYQETQYFGPGTRLLVL.

The table lists this clonotype with a few counts. The J gene is TRBJ2-7, the V gene TRBV29-1; weak D call: TRBD1 (5 bases). The germline V gene has CDR1 SQVTM and CDR2 ANQGSEA. Deletions cut 5 bases from V and 5 bases from J, with 10 bases between. This CDR3 region has 11 residues. CDR3 bases: TGCAGCGTTAAGGGGTATGACGAGCAGTACTTC. Its translation: CSVKGYDEQYF.

This chain joins TRBV2 and TRBJ1-4; unclear D gene. The V and J ends lost 4 bases and 7 bases respectively, with 10 bases between them. This CDR3 has 13 residues. Germline V gene sequence: CDR1 SNHLY, CDR2 FYNNEI. The CDR3 nucleotides read TGTGCCAGCAGTGTACAGAGAACTGAAAAACTGTTTTTT. Its translation: CASSVQRTEKLFF.

The chain employs TRBV7-2 and TRBJ2-3, with no clear D. The CDR3 sequence is 15 residues long. Germline V gene lookup returns CDR1 SGHTA and CDR2 FQGNSA. The ends were cut back, 7 bases at V and 0 bases at J, with 14 bases in the middle. The CDR3: CASMTQRTSTDTQYF. The CDR3 DNA is TGTGCCAGCATGACCCAGCGAACGAGCACAGATACGCAGTATTTT.

At least ten counts were recorded for this clonotype. This sequence joins TRBV20-1 and TRBJ2-7; 7 nucleotides match TRBD1. The J segment lost 3 bases and the V segment lost 6 bases, leaving 14 bases of the junction unmatched. The CDR3 consists of 15 residues. The germline CDR1 and CDR2 sequences are DFQATT and SNEGSKA (reference sequence). The CDR3 DNA follows: TGCAGTGCACAGCCGGGACAGCTCCTGCTCTACGAGCAGTACGTC. This gives the protein CSAQPGQLLLYEQYV.

The chain recombines TRBV15 with TRBJ2-5; the match to TRBD2 covers 9 bases. This CDR3 has 17 amino acids. CDR1 is LNHNV, CDR2 YYDKDF, per germline (reference sequence). Trimming cost V 4 bases and J 1 base; bases outside gene matches: 10. This CDR3 is CATSTGGAGGSQETQYF. For the CDR3, the DNA is TGTGCCACCAGCACTGGGGGAGCGGGGGGTAGCCAAGAGACCCAGTACTTC.